Below are 10 T cell receptor beta chains sequenced from a single sample in a study of beta chain features in type 1 diabetes. Sequenced material consisted of expressed TCRB transcripts (all of the isolated RNA was reverse transcribed). Profiling relied on immunoSEQ multiplex PCR, and the TCRdb table lists in-frame clones only, not all of them. Of over 700,000 clones in the sample, 17% were seen once. What was sequenced was naive CD4+ T cells from blood. All receptors come from a woman in her late teens or twenties in good health.

This clone has a single count. V is TRBV28 and J is TRBJ2-7; D uncertain. The ends were cut back, 6 bases at V and 2 bases at J, with 14 bases in the middle. Germline V gene data show CDR1 as MDHEN and CDR2 as SYDVKM. This CDR3 contains 14 residues. CDR3 in amino acids: CASSSHGLTYEQYF. CDR3 bases: TGTGCCAGCAGCTCTCATGGGCTCACCTACGAGCAGTACTTC.

A note on this clone: Other DNA sequences of this sample code for an identical CDR3. The genes are TRBV11-2 and TRBJ1-1; D remains ambiguous. V gave up 1 base and J gave up 1 base, with 4 bases separating them. Germline values: CDR1 SGHAT, CDR2 FQNNGV. CDR3 size: 13 residues. In nucleotides, the CDR3 is TGTGCCAGCAGCTTAGGAGGGAACACTGAAGCTTTCTTT. The encoded protein is CASSLGGNTEAFF.

This clone has just a few counts. The V call is TRBV28, the J call TRBJ2-3, with D hard to call. Trimming took 8 bases from V and 4 from J, leaving 16 bases between them. Germline CDR1 and CDR2: MDHEN and SYDVKM. The CDR3 is made up of 14 amino acids. Here the CDR3 reads CASFRARPPDTQYF. The DNA for the CDR3 is TGTGCCAGCTTCCGGGCCCGGCCCCCAGATACGCAGTATTTT.

The chain uses TRBV6-6 and TRBJ2-1; tentatively, D is TRBD1 or TRBD2 (7 bases each). The CDR3 totals 16 residues. Looked up from germline, CDR1 is MNHNY and CDR2 is SVGAGI (reference sequence). V was pared by 5 bases and J by 7 bases, with 21 bases between. CDR3 sequence reads: CASSIRSGGGPNEQFF. CDR3 nucleotides: TGTGCCAGCAGTATCCGCTCAGGGGGGGGACCAAATGAGCAGTTCTTC.

In this sample, this clone turned up a few times. Other nucleotide sequences from this sample produce the same CDR3. The chain combines TRBV25-1 with TRBJ1-5, with D possibly TRBD1 on 5 matching bases. In germline, CDR1 is MGHDK, CDR2 SYGVNS. V was pared by 5 bases and J by 4 bases, with 6 bases between. CDR3 size: 12 residues. CDR3 nucleotide sequence: TGTGCCAGCAGTCGGGGGAATCAGCCCCAGCATTTT. Encoded protein: CASSRGNQPQHF.

This clone was observed a handful of times. The chain has TRBV4-2 and TRBJ2-1; TRBD2 matches at 8 bases. CDR1 is LGHNA, CDR2 YNFKEQ, per germline. This CDR3 comprises 18 residues. The junction had 17 bases not matched to a gene; V was cut back by 3 bases and J by 7 bases. The CDR3 DNA sequence: TGTGCCAGCAGCCACCGCCCCCTCGGTGCGGGAGGTGGAAATGAGCAGTTCTTC. Protein: CASSHRPLGAGGGNEQFF.

This clone was counted between two and nine times. This chain joins TRBV7-2 and TRBJ1-3; D uncertain. V lost 3 bases to trimming and J lost 0 bases, with 9 bases between them. This CDR3 has 15 amino acids. The V gene's germline CDR1 is SGHTA and CDR2 FQGNSA. The CDR3 is CASSFASNSGNTIYF. The CDR3 nucleotides read TGTGCCAGCAGCTTCGCTTCTAACTCTGGAAACACCATATATTTT.

This chain connects TRBV5-6 to TRBJ2-2; D gene unclear. Germline V gene lookup returns CDR1 SGHDT and CDR2 YYEEEE. Trimming removed 3 bases at V and 6 bases at J, with 12 bases between. This CDR3 is built from 14 residues. CDR3 amino acids: CASSYIFFPGELFF. The CDR3 DNA follows: TGTGCCAGCAGCTATATTTTCTTCCCCGGGGAGCTGTTTTTT. Full variable domain (remainder filled in from reference TRBV5-6 and TRBJ2-2): DAGVTQSPTHLIKTRGQQVTLRCSPKSGHDTVSWYQQALGQGPQFIFQYYEEEERQRGNFPDRFSGHQFPNYSSELNVNALLLGDSALYLCASSYIFFPGELFFGEGSRLTVL.

This clone was found a few times. The chain recombines TRBV29-1 with TRBJ2-5; a possible D gene is TRBD1 (6 bases). The closer fit of TRBJ2-7 to the DNA end suggests the J call may be wrong. This CDR3 has 12 residues. The germline V gene has CDR1 SQVTM and CDR2 ANQGSEA. CDR3 sequence reads: CSVQGPRVEQYF. The DNA for the CDR3 is TGCAGCGTACAGGGACCCCGGGTCGAGCAGTACTTC.

This clone was seen a few times. The rearrangement links TRBV19 to TRBJ2-7; 7 bases line up with TRBD1. This CDR3 has 13 residues. Germline-derived CDR1 and CDR2 are LNHDA and SQIVND (reference sequence). V shed 3 bases and J 6 bases; nucleotides not matched to a gene: 5. The DNA for the CDR3 is TGTGCCAGTAGTATCTGGCCAGGGGGCGAGCAGTACTTC. The encoded protein is CASSIWPGGEQYF. The entire variable domain, with the rest obtained from reference TRBV19 and TRBJ2-7, is as follows: DGGITQSPKYLFRKEGQNVTLSCEQNLNHDAMYWYRQDPGQGLRLIYYSQIVNDFQKGDIAEGYSVSREKKESFPLTVTSAQKNPTAFYLCASSIWPGGEQYFGPGTRLTVT.